A single sample is the source of the 31 T cell receptor beta chains below, sequenced in a study of graft-versus-host responses after intestinal transplantation. Assay used: immunoSEQ multiplex PCR; TCRdb lists only in-frame clones, some missing. The repertoire holds about 46,000 clones, with 85% to 95% as singletons. Source: PBMCs, taken 750 to 850 days after a first intestinal transplant, on the day of a second. The receptor set was obtained from a human patient who received an intestinal transplant, so some T cells may come from the graft donor.

The CDR3 coding sequence is TGTGCCAGCAGTGACTCCCAGGGGGCAGGGGATACGCAGTATTTT. Protein: CASSDSQGAGDTQYF. The V gene is TRBV6-4, the J gene TRBJ2-3; TRBD1 aligns across 8 bases. This CDR3 is 15 amino acids long. In germline, CDR1 is MRHNA, CDR2 SNTAGT. The J segment lost 6 bases and the V segment lost 0 bases, leaving 5 bases of the junction unmatched.

The genes are TRBV6-6 and TRBJ2-3, with D unclear. The CDR3 loop spans 12 amino acids. Trimming removed 4 bases from V and 4 bases from J, with 6 bases in between. Germline V gives CDR1 MNHNY, CDR2 SVGAGI (reference sequence). CDR3 coding DNA: TGTGCCAGCAGTTCCAATTCAGATACGCAGTATTTT. Its translation is CASSSNSDTQYF.

As for this clone: A junction end diverges from the germline sequence, so it may reflect a read error. The V gene is TRBV6-1, the J gene TRBJ2-1; 8 positions match TRBD2. The germline gives CDR1 MNHNS, CDR2 SASEGT. The CDR3 contains 15 residues. CDR3 residues: CASSPRTGGENEQLF. The CDR3 DNA reads as TGTGCCAGCAGTCCAAGAACGGGGGGGGAGAATGAGCAGCTCTTC.

The V call is TRBV6-1, the J call TRBJ2-1; 9 nucleotides line up with TRBD1. Trimming cost V 11 bases and J 4 bases; bases outside gene matches: 6. The CDR3 is 13 residues long. CDR1 is MNHNS, CDR2 SASEGT, per germline. CDR3 nucleotides: TGTGCCTGTGCAGGGACAGGGTACAATGAGCAGTTCTTC. It translates to CACAGTGYNEQFF.

The chain combines TRBV6-1 with TRBJ2-7, with D possibly being TRBD1 or TRBD2 (5 bases each). The CDR3 extends over 13 amino acids. Trimming took 4 bases from V and 3 from J, leaving 10 bases between them. Germline V gene sequence: CDR1 MNHNS, CDR2 SASEGT. In DNA form, the CDR3 reads TGTGCCAGCAGTGGTCGGGACCGCTACGAGCAGTACTTC. Amino acid sequence: CASSGRDRYEQYF.

The gene calls are TRBV5-1 and TRBJ1-2; possibly TRBD1 for D (5 bases). V was shortened by 2 bases and J by 8 bases, with 16 bases between the two germline ends. The CDR3 is 14 amino acids. Germline loops: CDR1 SGHRS, CDR2 YFSETQ. The DNA for the CDR3 is TGCGCCAGCAGCTTTGGCAGAGGGGTGGGAGGCTACACCTTC. Its protein product is CASSFGRGVGGYTF. The full variable domain, its missing parts supplied by reference TRBV5-1 and TRBJ1-2, is KAGVTQTPRYLIKTRGQQVTLSCSPISGHRSVSWYQQTPGQGLQFLFEYFSETQRNKGNFPGRFSGRQFSNSRSEMNVSTLELGDSALYLCASSFGRGVGGYTFGSGTRLTVV.

The genes are TRBV5-1 and TRBJ2-2; D is undetermined. Germline CDR1 is SGHRS and CDR2 is YFSETQ. The CDR3 totals 17 residues. V lost 0 bases and J 2 bases, leaving 14 bases between the germline ends. The CDR3 coding sequence is TGCGCCAGCAGCTTGGCCTCGCAGACACCAAACACCGGGGAGCTGTTTTTT. Its protein is CASSLASQTPNTGELFF.

This chain links TRBV7-3 with TRBJ1-5; 10 bases are a match to TRBD1. Germline V lookup: CDR1 SGHTA, CDR2 FQGTGA. The CDR3 loop spans 19 amino acids. J lost 5 bases, V lost 3 bases, and 16 bases had no gene match. The chain's CDR3 is CASSFRRQGARGFYQPQHF. DNA of the CDR3: TGTGCCAGCAGCTTTAGACGACAGGGGGCGCGTGGATTTTATCAGCCCCAGCATTTT. Filled out from reference TRBV7-3 and TRBJ1-5, the complete variable domain reads GAGVSQTPSNKVTEKGKYVELRCDPISGHTALYWYRQSLGQGPEFLIYFQGTGAADDSGLPNDRFFAVRPEGSVSTLKIQRTERGDSAVYLCASSFRRQGARGFYQPQHFGDGTRLSIL.

The CDR3 sequence is CASSLSNVAYEQYF. The CDR3 DNA is TGCGCCAGCAGCTTGAGTAACGTAGCCTACGAGCAGTACTTC. This sequence joins TRBV5-1 and TRBJ2-7; D unresolved. Germline V gene data show CDR1 as SGHRS and CDR2 as YFSETQ. This CDR3 has 14 amino acids. Trimming pared 1 base from V and 2 bases from J, leaving 10 bases between.

CDR3 sequence: CASSVVKGARTEAFF. In DNA, the CDR3 is TGTGCCAGCAGCGTAGTGAAGGGGGCGCGGACTGAAGCTTTCTTT. The genes are TRBV9 and TRBJ1-1; 7 bases agree with TRBD1. The CDR3 has 15 residues. Trimming cost V 0 bases and J 5 bases; bases outside gene matches: 7. Germline CDR1 is SGDLS and CDR2 is YYNGEE. Looking up the rest from reference TRBV9 and TRBJ1-1 gives the full variable domain: DSGVTQTPKHLITATGQRVTLRCSPRSGDLSVYWYQQSLDQGLQFLIQYYNGEERAKGNILERFSAQQFPDLHSELNLSSLELGDSALYFCASSVVKGARTEAFFGQGTRLTVV.

This sequence joins TRBV30 and TRBJ1-1, with TRBD1 as a possible D gene (5 bases). The CDR3 length is 12 residues. The ends were cut back, 1 base at V and 6 bases at J, with 9 bases in the middle. CDR1 and CDR2 from the germline V gene are GTSNPN and SVGIG (reference sequence). The CDR3 reads CAWSGRASEAFF. CDR3 in DNA: TGTGCCTGGAGTGGCAGGGCGTCTGAAGCTTTCTTT.

V is TRBV28 and J is TRBJ2-5; TRBD1 might be the D (5 bases). The V gene lost 6 bases and the J gene lost 7 bases, with 18 bases spanning the gap. Germline lookup yields CDR1 MDHEN and CDR2 SYDVKM. The CDR3 is 14 amino acids. As DNA, the CDR3 is TGTGCCAGCAGGGGGCCCCGCGGTCTGAGGACCCAGTACTTC. Translating gives CASRGPRGLRTQYF.

This chain links TRBV6-6 with TRBJ2-7; TRBD2 aligns across 11 bases. The ends lost 7 bases at V and 1 base at J; junction bases unmatched: 6. The CDR3 extends over 15 amino acids. Germline V lookup: CDR1 MNHNY, CDR2 SVGAGI (reference sequence). This CDR3 is CASNKLAGESYEQYF. CDR3 DNA: TGTGCCAGCAACAAACTAGCGGGAGAGTCCTACGAGCAGTACTTC.

V usage is TRBV5-1 and J usage is TRBJ2-2, with D perhaps matching TRBD2 (5 bases). The CDR3 length is 15 residues. V dropped 5 bases and J dropped 7 bases, with 18 bases sitting between them. Germline CDR1 is SGHRS and CDR2 is YFSETQ. CDR3 sequence: CASRDSTVLFGELFF. CDR3 in DNA: TGCGCCAGCAGGGACTCGACGGTGCTATTCGGGGAGCTGTTTTTT.

This clone was counted a single time. The chain joins TRBV15 to TRBJ2-5; 7 bases are a match to TRBD2. Trimming took 0 bases from V and 5 from J; bases not matched to a gene: 18. Germline V gene sequence: CDR1 LNHNV, CDR2 YYDKDF (reference sequence). The CDR3 length is 19 residues. CDR3 residues: CATSRDPPFGREFRETQYF. CDR3 DNA sequence: TGTGCCACCAGCAGAGATCCACCGTTCGGGCGGGAGTTTAGGGAGACCCAGTACTTC.

J is TRBJ2-7 and V is TRBV5-1; D perhaps matches TRBD1 (7 bases). CDR1 and CDR2 from the germline V gene are SGHRS and YFSETQ. The ends were cut back, 1 base at V and 5 bases at J, with 16 bases in the middle. CDR3 length: 15 residues. CDR3 amino acids: CASSLTGRGTDEQYF. In DNA form, the CDR3 reads TGCGCCAGCAGCTTGACGGGACGGGGGACAGACGAGCAGTACTTC.

V is TRBV6-5 and J is TRBJ1-5, with D hard to call. This CDR3 region has 13 residues. Germline-derived CDR1 and CDR2 are MNHEY and SVGAGI. V gave up 4 bases and J gave up 3 bases, with 7 bases separating them. CDR3 nucleotides: TGTGCCAGCAGTTGGCAGAACAATCAGCCCCAGCATTTT. Translating it yields CASSWQNNQPQHF.

For the CDR3, the DNA is TGTGCCAGCAGCGTAGTGGAGGGTAACTATGGCTACACCTTC. It translates to CASSVVEGNYGYTF. The V and J genes are TRBV9 and TRBJ1-2; D remains ambiguous. The CDR3 has 14 residues. Germline CDR1 SGDLS, CDR2 YYNGEE. V lost 0 bases, J lost 1 base, and 7 bases lay in between.

A few counts support this clone. The chain has TRBV5-6 and TRBJ2-7; D may correspond to TRBD1 or TRBD2 (6 bases each). Germline-derived CDR1 and CDR2 are SGHDT and YYEEEE. The ends were cut back, 7 bases at V and 1 base at J, with 18 bases in the middle. The CDR3 runs to 15 residues. The CDR3 DNA reads TGTGCCAGCGGGGTCTGGGGGGCAGGGTCCTACGAGCAGTACTTC. It translates to CASGVWGAGSYEQYF.

The chain combines TRBV4-1 with TRBJ2-3; D is unclear. This CDR3 region has 15 residues. CDR1 is MGHRA and CDR2 is YSYEKL in the germline V gene. Trimming took 3 bases from V and 0 from J, leaving 10 bases between them. CDR3 residues: CASSHIAASTDTQYF. The CDR3 DNA reads as TGCGCCAGCAGCCATATAGCCGCTAGCACAGATACGCAGTATTTT.

V is TRBV7-2 and J is TRBJ2-1; the D gene is possibly TRBD1 (6 bases). CDR1 and CDR2 (germline): SGHTA, FQGNSA. With 5 bases removed from V and 6 bases from J, the gap between germline ends came to 17 bases. This CDR3 comprises 15 residues. CDR3 amino acids: CASSIVEGQINEQFF. The CDR3 DNA is TGTGCCAGCAGCATTGTCGAAGGACAGATCAATGAGCAGTTCTTC.

The V call is TRBV19, the J call TRBJ2-1; D is ambiguous. The CDR3 consists of 16 residues. The ends were cut back, 0 bases at V and 0 bases at J, with 9 bases in the middle. Per germline, CDR1 LNHDA and CDR2 SQIVND (reference sequence). CDR3 region: CASSIDRFSSYNEQFF. DNA for the CDR3: TGTGCCAGTAGTATAGACAGGTTTAGCTCCTACAATGAGCAGTTCTTC.

The chain is built from TRBV11-3 and TRBJ2-7; possible D gene TRBD1, 6 bases. V was shortened by 5 bases and J by 0 bases, with 8 bases between the two germline ends. The CDR3 covers 13 residues. Looked up from germline, CDR1 is SGHNT and CDR2 is YENEEA. CDR3 amino acids: CASSLDSSYEQYF. CDR3 DNA: TGTGCCAGCAGCCTGGACAGCTCCTACGAGCAGTACTTC. The full variable domain, completed using reference TRBV11-3 and TRBJ2-7, is EAGVVQSPRYKIIEKKQPVAFWCNPISGHNTLYWYLQNLGQGPELLIRYENEEAVDDSQLPKDRFSAERLKGVDSTLKIQPAELGDSAVYLCASSLDSSYEQYFGPGTRLTVT.

Notes on this clone: Other DNA sequences from this sample encode an identical CDR3 as well. This rearrangement joins TRBV5-1 to TRBJ1-1; D is uncertain. V was cut by 0 bases and J by 0 bases, with 6 bases left in between. This CDR3 comprises 14 residues. The V gene's germline CDR1 is SGHRS and CDR2 YFSETQ. Here the CDR3 reads CASSLGHLNTEAFF. For the CDR3, the DNA is TGCGCCAGCAGCTTGGGGCATTTGAACACTGAAGCTTTCTTT.

The V and J genes are TRBV6-6 and TRBJ2-5; D perhaps matches TRBD2 (5 bases). The CDR3 loop spans 11 amino acids. V lost 6 bases and J lost 5, with 7 bases in between. Germline V lookup: CDR1 MNHNY, CDR2 SVGAGI (reference sequence). DNA for the CDR3: TGTGCCAGCAGCTTAGCGGAGACCCAGTACTTC. This sequence encodes CASSLAETQYF.

The chain joins TRBV5-6 to TRBJ2-2; D is perhaps TRBD1 (5 bases). The ends were cut back, 2 bases at V and 1 base at J, with 6 bases in the middle. The length of the CDR3 is 14 residues. Germline lookup yields CDR1 SGHDT and CDR2 YYEEEE. The CDR3, as DNA: TGTGCCAGCAGCTTAGGACAGAACACCGGGGAGCTGTTTTTT. Amino acid sequence: CASSLGQNTGELFF.

The V and J genes are TRBV7-9 and TRBJ2-7; 7 bases are a match to TRBD1. This CDR3 has 14 residues. Unmatched junction bases numbered 9, after V lost 3 bases and J lost 7 bases. Looked up from germline, CDR1 is SEHNR and CDR2 is FQNEAQ (reference sequence). The CDR3 DNA reads as TGTGCCAGCAGCTTGGACAGGTTGACGGGTGAGCAGTACTTC. Amino acid sequence: CASSLDRLTGEQYF.

V gene TRBV28 combines with J gene TRBJ2-7, with 8 bases lining up with TRBD2. The trim removed 2 bases at V and 2 bases at J, leaving 2 bases unmatched. The CDR3 runs 14 residues. Germline CDR1 and CDR2: MDHEN and SYDVKM. The CDR3 DNA is TGTGCCAGCAGTTTAAGCGGGAGAGCCTACGAGCAGTACTTC. Its translation: CASSLSGRAYEQYF.

The table lists this clone with a count of one. The CDR3 region is CASSLDPGSYNEQFF. The CDR3 DNA reads as TGCGCCAGCAGCTTGGATCCCGGATCCTACAATGAGCAGTTCTTC. The chain combines TRBV5-1 with TRBJ2-1; D is unclear. V lost 0 bases and J lost 1, with 8 bases in between. The CDR3 runs 15 residues. CDR1 and CDR2 (germline): SGHRS, YFSETQ.

The J gene is TRBJ2-2, the V gene TRBV29-1, with D perhaps assigned TRBD1 or TRBD2 (5 bases each). Trimming left V 3 bases short and J 3 bases short, with 20 bases between. The germline V gene has CDR1 SQVTM and CDR2 ANQGSEA. CDR3 length equals 17 residues. The CDR3 is CSVDRVQMLGDTGELFF. The CDR3 nucleotides read TGCAGCGTTGATAGAGTGCAGATGCTGGGGGACACCGGGGAGCTGTTTTTT.

This chain links TRBV27 with TRBJ2-7, with 8 bases fitting TRBD1. The CDR3 has 14 amino acids. Germline V gene lookup returns CDR1 MNHEY and CDR2 SMNVEV (reference sequence). With 6 bases clipped from V and 3 bases from J, the junction kept 7 bases outside the gene matches. The CDR3 DNA follows: TGTGCCAGCAGGGTCAGGACAGGGTTCTACGAGCAGTACTTC. This translates into CASRVRTGFYEQYF.